Listed here are 27 T cell receptor beta chains from one sample, sequenced in a study of blood T cell repertoires in COVID-19 (dated by TCRdb to the early 2020s). Library generation was performed with the immunoSEQ multiplex PCR assay. This immuneACCESS table, as held by TCRdb, lists in-frame sequences with V and J called but not all clones. Of the missing ones, under half trace to an unresolved V gene in checked studies; the others have no known cause. The sample includes over 250,000 clones, with about 68% observed a single time. 2.5% to 4% of the sample is taken by the ten largest. The sample comprised peripheral blood. The receptors were gathered from a woman of 80 years or more with acute or convalescent COVID-19.

V is TRBV5-1 and J is TRBJ1-5; 7 bases agree with TRBD1. The CDR3 runs to 17 residues. J lost 2 bases, V lost 2 bases, and 10 bases had no gene match. Germline V lookup: CDR1 SGHRS, CDR2 YFSETQ. CDR3 protein: CASSLPLHRGGNQPQHF. CDR3 DNA sequence: TGCGCCAGCAGCTTACCCCTCCACAGGGGTGGCAATCAGCCCCAGCATTTT.

This chain uses TRBV28 with TRBJ2-3, with TRBD1 matching over 9 bases. CDR1 MDHEN and CDR2 SYDVKM come from the germline V gene. The ends lost 5 bases at V and 1 base at J; junction bases unmatched: 4. The CDR3 extends over 15 amino acids. CDR3 residues: CASSLRTGGTDTQYF. DNA for the CDR3: TGTGCCAGCAGTCTCCGGACAGGGGGCACAGATACGCAGTATTTT.

This clone was observed a single time. The chain joins TRBV12-3 or TRBV12-4 to TRBJ2-3, with D possibly TRBD2 on 7 matching bases. V lost 6 bases to trimming and J lost 5 bases, with 12 bases between them. The CDR3 totals 13 residues. The CDR3 reads CASRSGEGDTQYF. The CDR3 nucleotides are TGTGCCAGCAGGTCAGGGGAGGGAGATACGCAGTATTTT.

J is TRBJ2-2 and V is TRBV18; 7 bases line up with TRBD1. Per the germline V gene, CDR1 is KGHSH and CDR2 is LQKENI. The CDR3 runs 15 residues. V lost 3 bases to trimming and J lost 7 bases; unmatched junction nucleotides: 8. Here the CDR3 DNA reads TGTGCCAGCTCACCGACAGGGCTATCCGGCGGGGAGCTGTTTTTT. Encoded protein: CASSPTGLSGGELFF.

V and J are TRBV7-2 and TRBJ2-7; TRBD2 aligns across 9 bases. Losses at the gene ends were 1 base for V and 0 bases for J; bases not matched to a gene: 4. In germline, CDR1 is SGHTA, CDR2 FQGNSA. The CDR3 sequence is 16 residues long. CDR3 coding DNA: TGTGCCAGCAGCTTAGAACAGCGGGAGGTCTCCTACGAGCAGTACTTC. Protein product: CASSLEQREVSYEQYF.

The rearrangement joins TRBV5-1 to TRBJ1-4, with a weak D call TRBD1 (5 bases). In germline, CDR1 is SGHRS, CDR2 YFSETQ. The ends were cut back, 0 bases at V and 5 bases at J, with 11 bases in the middle. The CDR3 is 15 amino acids. CDR3 loop: CASSLDRPPNEKLFF. The CDR3 nucleotides read TGCGCCAGCAGCTTGGACAGGCCGCCGAATGAAAAACTGTTTTTT.

The chain combines TRBV4-3 with TRBJ2-3; a possible D gene is TRBD2 (5 bases). The CDR3 is 14 amino acids. Germline V gene sequence: CDR1 LGHNA, CDR2 YSLEER. Trimming pared 7 bases from V and 6 bases from J, leaving 17 bases between. The CDR3, as DNA: TGCGCCAGCAACTTCAAGGACTCTTCGGATACGCAGTATTTT. Protein: CASNFKDSSDTQYF.

This sequence joins TRBV7-2 and TRBJ2-3; 13 bases map to TRBD2. With V trimmed by 1 base and J by 5 bases, 3 bases remained unmatched. The germline V gene encodes CDR1 SGHTA and CDR2 FQGNSA. CDR3 size: 16 residues. CDR3 region: CASSLGTSGSGDTQYF. Here the CDR3 DNA reads TGTGCCAGCAGCTTAGGGACTAGCGGGAGTGGAGATACGCAGTATTTT.

The genes are TRBV29-1 and TRBJ1-2; D might be TRBD1 (6 bases). Trimming left V 4 bases short and J 0 bases short, with 18 bases between. The CDR3 has 16 residues. Germline CDR1 SQVTM, CDR2 ANQGSEA. The CDR3 DNA follows: TGCAGCGTTGGTCGGGACACAATCAACGCTAACTATGGCTACACCTTC. This codes for CSVGRDTINANYGYTF.

The chain couples TRBV2 to TRBJ2-1, with 9 bases aligning to TRBD2. V shed 4 bases and J 8 bases; nucleotides not matched to a gene: 9. Germline CDR1 reads SNHLY; CDR2 reads FYNNEI. The CDR3 sequence is 15 residues long. CDR3 in amino acids: CASSAGLASADEQFF. The CDR3 coding sequence is TGTGCCAGCAGTGCGGGACTAGCTTCAGCCGATGAGCAGTTCTTC.

V gene TRBV5-4 combines with J gene TRBJ2-2; D is perhaps TRBD2 (6 bases). The CDR3 runs to 14 residues. V dropped 2 bases and J dropped 7 bases, with 12 bases sitting between them. Germline CDR1 and CDR2: SGHNT and YYREEE (reference sequence). The CDR3 loop is CASSFAGFDGELFF. CDR3 nucleotide sequence: TGTGCCAGCAGCTTCGCGGGATTCGACGGGGAGCTGTTTTTT.

The chain combines TRBV19 with TRBJ2-7; a possible D gene is TRBD1 (5 bases). Germline assignment: CDR1 LNHDA and CDR2 SQIVND (reference sequence). V lost 3 bases and J 4 bases, leaving 10 bases between the germline ends. There are 13 residues in the CDR3. In DNA, the CDR3 is TGTGCCAGTAGTATTCGCAGGGAATACGAGCAGTACTTC. It yields the protein CASSIRREYEQYF.

This rearrangement joins TRBV21-1 to TRBJ2-7; the table's D call, TRBD1, has no DNA check behind it. TRBV21-1 is annotated as a pseudogene. The CDR3 loop spans 14 amino acids. Here the CDR3 DNA reads TGTGCCAGCACCCCCCAGGGCCAGTCCTACGAGCAGTACTTC. Translated: CASTPQGQSYEQYF.

The CDR3: CASSVGGPKRESYEQYF. The DNA for the CDR3 is TGTGCCAGCAGTGTCGGGGGTCCTAAAAGGGAATCCTACGAGCAGTACTTC. The rearrangement uses TRBV2 and TRBJ2-7; a possible D gene is TRBD2 (6 bases). The V end was cut by 4 bases, the J end by 1 base, with 20 bases between. CDR3 size: 17 residues. Germline CDR1 is SNHLY and CDR2 is FYNNEI.

In its sample, this clone ranks as medium-sized. This chain connects TRBV12-3 or TRBV12-4 to TRBJ1-1; TRBD1 matches 8 bases. The CDR3 runs 13 residues. The trim removed 6 bases at V and 7 bases at J, leaving 7 bases unmatched. CDR3 nucleotides: TGTGCCAGCAGCAAACAGGGGGGAAATGAAGCTTTCTTT. It translates to CASSKQGGNEAFF.

V is TRBV6-2 or TRBV6-3 and J is TRBJ1-1, with D hard to call. Trimming stripped 4 bases from V and 2 bases from J, with 8 bases between. CDR1 MNHEY and CDR2 SVGEGT come from the germline V gene. CDR3 size: 13 residues. The DNA for the CDR3 is TGTGCCAGCAGTTTCCAGATAAACACTGAAGCTTTCTTT. Protein product: CASSFQINTEAFF.

The chain employs TRBV4-3 and TRBJ1-1; maybe TRBD1 (5 bases). The CDR3 is 17 amino acids. Per germline, CDR1 LGHNA and CDR2 YSLEER. V lost 0 bases and J lost 0, with 14 bases in between. In DNA form, the CDR3 reads TGCGCCAGCAGCCAAGACTTTGACAGACTCATGAACACTGAAGCTTTCTTT. As protein: CASSQDFDRLMNTEAFF.

The rearrangement uses TRBV10-3 and TRBJ2-7, with D tentatively TRBD1 (6 bases). There are 13 residues in the CDR3. Germline lookup yields CDR1 ENHRY and CDR2 SYGVKD. V lost 3 bases and J lost 3, with 9 bases in between. The CDR3 sequence is CAISEGQIYEQYF. The CDR3 nucleotides are TGTGCCATCAGTGAAGGACAGATCTACGAGCAGTACTTC.

The chain couples TRBV28 to TRBJ2-7; possible D gene TRBD2, 6 bases. CDR3 length equals 14 residues. V lost 7 bases and J lost 4, with 17 bases in between. Germline CDR1 reads MDHEN; CDR2 reads SYDVKM. CDR3 sequence: CASISAGRGYEQYF. CDR3 in DNA: TGTGCCAGCATCTCAGCAGGGCGGGGTTACGAGCAGTACTTC.

This sequence joins TRBV7-9 and TRBJ1-3; 8 nucleotides agree with TRBD1. There are 16 residues in the CDR3. Trimming cost V 4 bases and J 0 bases; bases outside gene matches: 5. Per germline, CDR1 SEHNR and CDR2 FQNEAQ (reference sequence). CDR3 sequence: CASSSRDRSSGNTIYF. In nucleotides, the CDR3 is TGTGCCAGCAGCTCTCGGGACAGGAGCTCTGGAAACACCATATATTTT.

The chain joins TRBV24-1 to TRBJ1-4, with TRBD1 matching 8 bases. The germline V gene encodes CDR1 KGHDR and CDR2 SFDVKD. V dropped 3 bases and J dropped 11; count of bases not matched to a gene: 1. There are 12 residues in the CDR3. This chain's CDR3 is CATSDGTGKLFF. The CDR3 DNA sequence: TGTGCCACCAGTGATGGGACAGGCAAACTGTTTTTT.

The CDR3 region is CAISDSLYSPLHF. CDR3 in DNA: TGTGCCATCAGTGACAGTTTATATTCACCCCTCCACTTT. The rearrangement links TRBV10-3 to TRBJ1-6; unclear D gene. Trimming removed 3 bases at V and 8 bases at J, with 8 bases between. This CDR3 spans 13 amino acids. The V gene's germline CDR1 is ENHRY and CDR2 SYGVKD.

The DNA of the CDR3 is TGTGCCAGCAGCGCCTTGGGACAGTCCTCACCCCTCCACTTT. Translated: CASSALGQSSPLHF. This rearrangement joins TRBV9 to TRBJ1-6; 7 bases map to TRBD1. The V and J ends lost 3 bases and 10 bases, in that order; junction bases with no gene match: 7. This CDR3 has 14 amino acids. The germline V gene has CDR1 SGDLS and CDR2 YYNGEE.

The gene calls are TRBV3-1 (or the pseudogene TRBV3-2) and TRBJ2-1, with 9 bases that match TRBD2. V lost 5 bases and J lost 7; bases outside the gene matches: 12. CDR1 is LGHDT, CDR2 YNNKEL, per germline (reference sequence). The CDR3 runs to 16 residues. The CDR3 region has the DNA TGTGCCAGCAGCTCTCGCCTAGCGGGACTTGGGAATGAGCAGTTCTTC. Its protein product is CASSSRLAGLGNEQFF.

This sequence joins TRBV5-1 and TRBJ2-7, with no clear D. The V and J ends lost 0 bases and 6 bases respectively, with 13 bases between them. The germline gives CDR1 SGHRS, CDR2 YFSETQ. The CDR3 extends over 14 amino acids. CDR3 amino acids: CASSLVSGQSEQYF. The CDR3, as DNA: TGCGCCAGCAGCTTGGTTTCAGGCCAAAGCGAGCAGTACTTC.

J is TRBJ1-4 and V is TRBV6-5, with 8 bases fitting TRBD1. CDR3 size: 13 residues. The V and J ends lost 2 bases and 8 bases, in that order; junction bases with no gene match: 1. Germline V gene lookup returns CDR1 MNHEY and CDR2 SVGAGI. The CDR3, as DNA: TGTGCCAGCAGTTACCGGGACAGGGAAAAACTGTTTTTT. Amino acid sequence: CASSYRDREKLFF.

This clone is a singleton in its sample. The chain employs TRBV5-1 and TRBJ2-7, with 7 bases fitting TRBD2. The CDR3 loop spans 14 amino acids. V shed 4 bases and J 7 bases; nucleotides not matched to a gene: 11. Germline CDR1 is SGHRS and CDR2 is YFSETQ. The CDR3 is CASSPGLREEEQYF. The CDR3 nucleotides are TGCGCCAGCAGCCCCGGGCTCCGGGAGGAAGAGCAGTACTTC.